The clone carrying this T cell receptor beta chain was seen repeatedly, ten times or more. V was trimmed by 3 bases and J by 8 bases, leaving 10 bases between them. This CDR3 comprises 12 residues. Scientists amplified the TCR beta CDR3 regions from RNA transcripts. An initial RT-PCR round employing HTBI primers preceded a second-round multiplex PCR. Each CDR3 protein is one row after TCRdb ran MiXCR on the multiplex PCR reads. Among hundreds of thousands of distinct CDR3 sequences listed, around 21% were seen once. The record originates from a study of Graves' ophthalmopathy and Graves' hyperthyroidism.

This clonotype was obtained from a woman in her late teens or twenties with stable Graves' hyperthyroidism. The rearrangement uses TRBV12-3 or TRBV12-4 and TRBJ1-2; D unclear. The material sequenced was peripheral blood. The CDR3 here is CASSFGSSGYTF. CDR3 in DNA: TGTGCCAGCAGTTTTGGGTCCTCGGGCTACACCTTC.